This T cell receptor beta chain appears in the sequencing data of a study of blood T cells in healthy people across ages. Overall study findings and caveats: While age rose, TCR beta diversity per million T cells dropped in a roughly linear way.

Concerning this clonotype: Antigen specificity is unknown.

PCR was performed a second time for about 7 to 12 cycles using a sample-barcoded 5' primer and a J-beta primer mix. Each CDR3 protein is one row after TCRdb ran MiXCR on the 5' RACE reads. The top ten clones hold roughly 24% of a sample with some 780,000 distinct CDR3 sequences, roughly three fifths of them seen once. The CDR3 length is 15 residues. CDR1 SGHVS and CDR2 FNYEAQ come from the germline V gene. Caucasian individuals from Russia who were healthy and aged roughly 6 to 95 acted as donors. Sample: blood. The chain uses TRBV7-6 and TRBJ2-5; TRBD1 agrees at 9 bases. Gene TRBJ2-7 matches the end of the DNA better, so the J call may be wrong. This TCR was sampled from a man in his forties in good health. CDR3 sequence: CASSSTGTGSGEQYF. The CDR3 bases are TGTGCCAGCAGCTCGACCGGGACAGGGTCGGGCGAGCAGTACTTC.